This section outlines one T cell receptor (beta chain) sequence together with its context. The target antigen is unknown. Relative to the germline gene, one junction end is altered; a read error may explain this. This CDR3 is also generated by other DNA sequences in the sample. This entry comes from a study of cytomegalovirus exposure and HLA in healthy donors. The primer mix had 60 Vbeta and 13 Jbeta primers. TCRdb's copy holds only in-frame clones and misses some; the assay was immunoSEQ multiplex PCR. This table holds 110,000 to 150,000 clones, about 75% found once. Study-level points and caveats: Later genetic work tied a missense DCLRE1C variant to beta-chain V and J trimming.

Per the germline V gene, CDR1 is MGHDK and CDR2 is SYGVNS. The CDR3 is 13 residues long. The receptor was isolated from a woman between 25 and 40 years old in good health and CMV-seronegative. Input material: PBMCs. The chain carries TRBV25-1 and TRBJ2-7; D is possibly TRBD1 (5 bases). The CDR3 DNA is TGCGCCAGCAGTGAACTTGACAGATACGAGCAGTACTTC. Translated, it gives CASSELDRYEQYF.